The 20 T cell receptor beta chains below all came from one sample that was sequenced in a study of T cells in Graves' hyperthyroidism and ophthalmopathy. Researchers amplified the TCR beta CDR3 regions from RNA transcripts. Primed by the HTBI set, a first-round RT-PCR was run on the TCR CDR3. TCRdb passed the multiplex PCR reads through MiXCR, listing each CDR3 protein once. Of some 650,000 distinct CDR3 sequences listed, more than 15% are singletons. The sequenced sample consisted of blood. These receptors all stem from a woman between 40 and 55 years old with Graves' ophthalmopathy.

The chain recombines TRBV24-1 with TRBJ2-2; perhaps TRBD2 as D (6 bases). Per germline, CDR1 KGHDR and CDR2 SFDVKD. Trimming removed 4 bases from V and 6 bases from J, with 17 bases in between. The CDR3 runs to 16 residues. The CDR3 DNA reads as TGTGCCACCAGTGACGGGGGAGAGGGCGTAGCCGGGGAGCTGTTTTTT. It specifies CATSDGGEGVAGELFF.

The V gene is TRBV19, the J gene TRBJ1-1; possibly TRBD1 for D (6 bases). This CDR3 comprises 12 residues. The germline gives CDR1 LNHDA, CDR2 SQIVND (reference sequence). V lost 3 bases, J lost 4 bases, and 6 bases lay in between. CDR3 in amino acids: CASSMGATEAFF. The CDR3 nucleotides read TGTGCCAGTAGTATGGGGGCCACTGAAGCTTTCTTT.

This clonotype has at least ten counts. The chain carries TRBV20-1 and TRBJ2-5; unclear D gene. The V end lost 0 bases, the J end lost 7 bases, and 9 bases lay between the germline ends. Germline V gene sequence: CDR1 DFQATT, CDR2 SNEGSKA (reference sequence). This CDR3 has 12 amino acids. The CDR3: CSARDPKGTQYF. The CDR3 DNA is TGCAGTGCTAGAGACCCGAAAGGGACCCAGTACTTC.

As concerns this clonotype: A much larger clonotype is one base distant, so this may be a read error. Here the CDR3 reads CANSEAAGGGEQYF. The CDR3 coding sequence is TGTGCCAACAGTGAAGCGGCAGGGGGCGGCGAGCAGTACTTC. The chain links TRBV2 to TRBJ2-7, with TRBD1 matching 8 bases. This CDR3 contains 14 residues. The germline gives CDR1 SNHLY, CDR2 FYNNEI.

This clonotype was counted at least ten times. The chain couples TRBV7-3 to TRBJ2-3; 9 nucleotides align to TRBD2. Per germline, CDR1 SGHTA and CDR2 FQGTGA. With 5 bases clipped from V and 4 bases from J, the junction kept 4 bases outside the gene matches. The CDR3 contains 14 residues. The CDR3 protein is CASSLAGWADTQYF. The CDR3 DNA reads TGTGCCAGCAGCCTAGCGGGATGGGCAGATACGCAGTATTTT.

This chain joins TRBV10-2 and TRBJ2-3, with D possibly being TRBD2 (6 bases). Germline V gene data show CDR1 as WSHSY and CDR2 as SAAADI. This CDR3 spans 15 amino acids. V was pared by 7 bases and J by 6 bases, with 20 bases between. CDR3 region: CASKKGGSGQDTQYF. The CDR3 bases are TGCGCCAGCAAAAAGGGTGGTAGCGGCCAGGATACGCAGTATTTT.

The V gene is TRBV28, the J gene TRBJ1-5; 7 nucleotides agree with TRBD1. J gave up 3 bases and V 5 bases, and 7 bases lay outside the gene matches. Germline V gene data show CDR1 as MDHEN and CDR2 as SYDVKM. The length of the CDR3 is 15 residues. CDR3 nucleotides: TGTGCCAGCAGTGGGGACAGCACCCTCAATCAGCCCCAGCATTTT. This gives the protein CASSGDSTLNQPQHF.

This clonotype was observed many times. The V and J genes are TRBV6-1 and TRBJ1-2; a weak D match, TRBD1 (5 bases). This CDR3 spans 14 amino acids. V gave up 5 bases and J gave up 6 bases, with 16 bases separating them. Per germline, CDR1 MNHNS and CDR2 SASEGT. The CDR3 coding sequence is TGTGCCAGCAGTCCAAGGCAGGGCTCCCATGGCTACACCTTC. Translation: CASSPRQGSHGYTF.

This clonotype was recorded at least ten times. V gene TRBV20-1 combines with J gene TRBJ2-7; D not resolved. Germline-derived CDR1 and CDR2 are DFQATT and SNEGSKA (reference sequence). Trimming took off 6 bases at V and 7 bases at J, with 16 bases between the two ends. The CDR3 is 12 residues long. The CDR3 sequence: CSADRVVQEQYF. CDR3 DNA sequence: TGCAGTGCGGACCGAGTGGTGCAAGAGCAGTACTTC.

This clonotype was observed many times. V is TRBV11-2 and J is TRBJ2-7; tentatively, D is TRBD1 or TRBD2 (7 bases each). With 2 bases removed from V and 3 bases from J, the gap between germline ends came to 20 bases. The CDR3 covers 17 residues. Germline V gene lookup returns CDR1 SGHAT and CDR2 FQNNGV. Here the CDR3 DNA reads TGTGCCAGCAGCTTATCGGGGAGGGGGCGTCTCAACTACGAGCAGTACTTC. This codes for CASSLSGRGRLNYEQYF.

The chain links TRBV5-4 to TRBJ2-7, with 8 bases that match TRBD1. V shed 4 bases, J shed 0 bases, and the junction held 18 bases outside the gene matches. CDR3 length: 19 residues. Germline V gene data show CDR1 as SGHNT and CDR2 as YYREEE (reference sequence). The CDR3 here is CASSPIEGQGGLGSYEQYF. The CDR3 nucleotides read TGTGCCAGCAGCCCCATAGAAGGACAGGGAGGACTCGGCTCCTACGAGCAGTACTTC.

The chain recombines TRBV12-3 or TRBV12-4 with TRBJ1-4; the D gene is possibly TRBD1 (5 bases). V dropped 1 base and J dropped 4 bases, with 7 bases sitting between them. This CDR3 has 14 residues. In nucleotides, the CDR3 is TGTGCCAGCAGTTTAGGGGGCCGTAATGAAAAACTGTTTTTT. This gives the protein CASSLGGRNEKLFF.

This clonotype was counted a few times. The gene calls are TRBV27 and TRBJ1-1; D is perhaps TRBD1 (5 bases). V lost 7 bases, J lost 2 bases, and 29 bases lay in between. CDR3 length: 19 amino acids. Germline-derived CDR1 and CDR2 are MNHEY and SMNVEV (reference sequence). The CDR3 DNA is TGTGCCAGCATACGACGGATACCCCAGGGACCGAGTACCAACACTGAAGCTTTCTTT. As protein: CASIRRIPQGPSTNTEAFF.

This clonotype was seen many times. This rearrangement joins TRBV28 to TRBJ2-7, with TRBD1 matching 7 bases. The germline V gene encodes CDR1 MDHEN and CDR2 SYDVKM. The J segment lost 7 bases and the V segment lost 6 bases, leaving 12 bases of the junction unmatched. This CDR3 is built from 14 residues. The CDR3 loop is CASSPDRVGGEQYF. As DNA, the CDR3 is TGTGCCAGCAGCCCAGACAGGGTTGGTGGGGAGCAGTACTTC.

The sample holds one count of this clonotype. Just one base apart from a much larger clone, this may be a read error. The rearrangement uses TRBV4-1 and TRBJ2-7; a weak D match, TRBD2 (5 bases). CDR1 is MGHRA, CDR2 YSYEKL, per germline. This CDR3 has 15 residues. CDR3 sequence reads: CASSQEGRRHHDQYF. CDR3 coding DNA: TGCGCCAGCAGCCAAGAAGGGAGAAGGCACCACGATCAGTACTTC.

This clonotype appeared many times. The chain recombines TRBV11-2 with TRBJ2-1; D uncertain. From germline, CDR1 is SGHAT and CDR2 FQNNGV. Trimming stripped 5 bases from V and 4 bases from J, with 9 bases between. This CDR3 contains 13 residues. CDR3 region: CASSRRPYNEQFF. The CDR3 DNA follows: TGTGCCAGCAGCCGTAGGCCTTACAATGAGCAGTTCTTC. Full variable domain (missing parts from reference TRBV11-2 and TRBJ2-1): EAGVAQSPRYKIIEKRQSVAFWCNPISGHATLYWYQQILGQGPKLLIQFQNNGVVDDSQLPKDRFSAERLKGVDSTLKIQPAKLEDSAVYLCASSRRPYNEQFFGPGTRLTVL.

This clonotype was recorded at least ten times. The rearrangement uses TRBV11-2 and TRBJ2-3, with 12 nucleotides matching TRBD1. The CDR3 extends over 18 amino acids. V dropped 5 bases and J dropped 4; count of bases not matched to a gene: 13. Per the germline V gene, CDR1 is SGHAT and CDR2 is FQNNGV. The CDR3 nucleotides are TGTGCCAGCAGCCCGGGCGTTAAAGGGACAGGGGGCGCAGATACGCAGTATTTT. It is translated as CASSPGVKGTGGADTQYF. Complete variable domain (other parts from reference TRBV11-2 and TRBJ2-3): EAGVAQSPRYKIIEKRQSVAFWCNPISGHATLYWYQQILGQGPKLLIQFQNNGVVDDSQLPKDRFSAERLKGVDSTLKIQPAKLEDSAVYLCASSPGVKGTGGADTQYFGPGTRLTVL.

V and J are TRBV11-2 and TRBJ2-7, with 7 bases identical to TRBD2. From germline, CDR1 is SGHAT and CDR2 FQNNGV. With 5 bases clipped from V and 2 bases from J, the junction kept 6 bases outside the gene matches. The CDR3 loop spans 14 amino acids. CDR3 residues: CASSRGLDAYEQYF. For the CDR3, the DNA is TGTGCCAGCAGCCGCGGACTAGATGCCTACGAGCAGTACTTC.

This clonotype was observed a handful of times. V gene TRBV27 combines with J gene TRBJ2-3, with TRBD2 identical over 11 bases. The germline CDR1 and CDR2 sequences are MNHEY and SMNVEV (reference sequence). The CDR3 runs to 16 residues. V was clipped by 2 bases and J by 5 bases; unmatched bases: 6. This CDR3 is CASSLAAGLAVDTQYF. The CDR3 region has the DNA TGTGCCAGCAGTTTAGCGGCGGGACTAGCGGTAGATACGCAGTATTTT.

This clonotype was seen many times. The rearrangement links TRBV12-3 or TRBV12-4 to TRBJ1-6, with D tentatively TRBD1 (5 bases). V was shortened by 3 bases and J by 9 bases, with 12 bases between the two germline ends. The CDR3 covers 14 residues. CDR3 residues: CASSFRRAGSPLHF. CDR3 nucleotide sequence: TGTGCCAGCAGTTTCCGCAGGGCGGGTTCACCCCTCCACTTT.